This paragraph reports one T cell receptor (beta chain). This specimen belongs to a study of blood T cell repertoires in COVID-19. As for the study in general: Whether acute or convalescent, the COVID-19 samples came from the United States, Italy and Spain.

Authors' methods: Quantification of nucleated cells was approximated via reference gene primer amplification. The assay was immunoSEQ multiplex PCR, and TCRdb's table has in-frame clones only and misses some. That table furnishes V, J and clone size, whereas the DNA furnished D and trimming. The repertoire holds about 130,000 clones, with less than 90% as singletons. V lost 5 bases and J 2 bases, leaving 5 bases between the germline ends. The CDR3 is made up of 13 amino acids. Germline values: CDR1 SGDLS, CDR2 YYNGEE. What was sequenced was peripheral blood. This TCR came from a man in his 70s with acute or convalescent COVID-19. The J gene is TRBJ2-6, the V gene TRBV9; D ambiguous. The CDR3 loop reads CASSTAGANVLTF. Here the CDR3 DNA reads TGTGCCAGCAGTACGGCTGGGGCCAACGTCCTGACTTTC.